The T cell receptor beta chain described here comes from a study of control samples from healthy donors and cancer patients. The CDR3 covers 11 residues. CDR1 and CDR2 (germline): SNHLY, FYNNEI. Trimming stripped 6 bases from V and 4 bases from J, with 7 bases between. Clones were sequenced by immunoSEQ multiplex PCR, and TCRdb holds only the in-frame ones, with some missing. This sample has 170,000 or so clones, with around 94% found just once. The gene calls are TRBV2 and TRBJ2-7; D is undetermined. This receptor was taken from a woman younger than 35 in good health. Sequences were obtained from blood. The CDR3 region is CASRDKYEQYF. As DNA, the CDR3 is TGTGCCAGCAGGGATAAGTACGAGCAGTACTTC.